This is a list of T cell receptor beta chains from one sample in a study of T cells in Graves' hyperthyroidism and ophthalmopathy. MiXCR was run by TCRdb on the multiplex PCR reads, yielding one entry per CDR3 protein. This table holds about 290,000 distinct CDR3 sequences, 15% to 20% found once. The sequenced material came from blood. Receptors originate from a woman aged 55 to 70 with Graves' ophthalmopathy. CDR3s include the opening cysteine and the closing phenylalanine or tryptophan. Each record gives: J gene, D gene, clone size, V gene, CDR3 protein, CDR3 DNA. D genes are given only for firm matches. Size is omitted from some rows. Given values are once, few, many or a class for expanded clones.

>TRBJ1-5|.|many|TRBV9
CASSVEGGIAQPQHF
TGTGCCAGCAGCGTAGAGGGTGGGATCGCTCAGCCCCAGCATTTT
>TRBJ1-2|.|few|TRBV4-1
CASSLLAGQGGGYTF
TGCGCCAGCAGCCTCCTGGCGGGGCAGGGAGGAGGCTACACCTTC
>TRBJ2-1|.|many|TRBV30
CAWSQNLAWNEQFF
TGTGCCTGGAGTCAAAACCTAGCGTGGAATGAGCAGTTCTTC
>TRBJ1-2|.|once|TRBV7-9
CASSRTGHLSYGYTF
TGTGCCAGCAGCCGGACCGGGCACTTGTCCTATGGCTACACCTTC
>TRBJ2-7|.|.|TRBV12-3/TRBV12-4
CASTIRGLGSYEQYF
TGTGCCAGCACCATCAGGGGCCTGGGCTCCTACGAGCAGTACTTC
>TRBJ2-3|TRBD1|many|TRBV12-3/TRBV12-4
CASSPRDRFTDTQYF
TGTGCCAGCAGTCCCCGGGACAGATTCACAGATACGCAGTATTTT
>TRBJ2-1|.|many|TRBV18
CASSPPGSPTYTEQFF
TGTGCCAGCTCACCACCGGGCAGCCCGACCTACACTGAGCAGTTCTTC
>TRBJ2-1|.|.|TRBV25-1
CASARQSYNEQFF
TGTGCCAGCGCCCGTCAGTCCTACAATGAGCAGTTCTTC
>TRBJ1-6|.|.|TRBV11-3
CASSLDGGNSPLHF
TGTGCCAGCAGCTTGGACGGTGGTAATTCACCCCTCCACTTT
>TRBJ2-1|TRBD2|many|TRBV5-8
CASSEDGGEQFF
TGTGCCAGCAGCGAGGACGGGGGGGAGCAGTTCTTC
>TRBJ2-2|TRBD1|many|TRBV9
CASSPRTGWDTGELFF
TGTGCCAGCAGCCCGAGGACAGGGTGGGACACCGGGGAGCTGTTTTTT
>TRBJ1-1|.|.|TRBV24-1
CATSDLNRGSAFF
TGTGCCACCAGTGATTTAAATCGGGGCTCGGCTTTCTTT
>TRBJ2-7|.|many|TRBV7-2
CASSLSGLGEQYF
TGTGCCAGCAGCTTAAGCGGTCTTGGGGAGCAGTACTTC
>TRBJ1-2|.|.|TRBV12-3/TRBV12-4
CASSLNINYGYTF
TGTGCCAGCAGTTTAAACATAAACTATGGCTACACCTTC
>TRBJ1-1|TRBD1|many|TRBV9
CASSPQGRTTEAFF
TGTGCCAGCAGCCCACAGGGGAGGACCACTGAAGCTTTCTTT
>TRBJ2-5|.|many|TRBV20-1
CSARDRRVQETQYF
TGCAGTGCTAGAGATCGGAGGGTCCAAGAGACCCAGTACTTC
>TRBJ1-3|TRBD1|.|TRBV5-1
CASTRDSDTGNTIYF
TGCGCCAGCACGCGGGACAGCGACACTGGAAACACCATATATTTT
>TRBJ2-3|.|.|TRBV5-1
CASSLVSGADTQYF
TGCGCCAGCAGCTTGGTTTCCGGGGCAGATACGCAGTATTTT
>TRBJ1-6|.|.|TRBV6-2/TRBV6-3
CASSLLTMDSPLHF
TGTGCCAGCAGCCTCCTCACAATGGATTCACCCCTCCACTTT
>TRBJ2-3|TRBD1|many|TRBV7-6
CASSRLGQLLDTQYF
TGTGCCAGCAGCCGTTTGGGACAGTTATTAGATACGCAGTATTTT
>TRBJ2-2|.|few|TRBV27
CASSLRVVNTGELFF
TGTGCCAGCAGTTTACGGGTAGTAAACACCGGGGAGCTGTTTTTT
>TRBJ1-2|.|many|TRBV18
CASSPGGVYGYTF
TGTGCCAGCTCACCAGGGGGAGTCTATGGCTACACCTTC
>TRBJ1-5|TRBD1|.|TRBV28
CASSIDREDQPQHF
TGTGCCAGCAGCATCGACAGGGAAGATCAGCCCCAGCATTTT
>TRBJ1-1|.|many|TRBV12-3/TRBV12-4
CASSAQLNTEAFF
TGTGCCAGCAGTGCTCAGCTGAACACTGAAGCTTTCTTT
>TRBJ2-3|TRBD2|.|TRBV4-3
CASSQDQRGGYPDTQYF
TGCGCCAGCAGCCAAGATCAGCGGGGGGGCTACCCAGATACGCAGTATTTT
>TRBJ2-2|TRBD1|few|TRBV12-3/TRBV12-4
CASKHTGTGGSGELFF
TGTGCCAGCAAACATACCGGGACAGGGGGCTCCGGGGAGCTGTTTTTT
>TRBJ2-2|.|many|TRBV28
CASSLYPYTGELFF
TGTGCCAGCAGTTTATACCCTTACACCGGGGAGCTGTTTTTT
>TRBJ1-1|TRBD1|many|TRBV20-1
CSAFTGGSGTEAFF
TGCAGTGCTTTTACAGGGGGCAGTGGGACTGAAGCTTTCTTT
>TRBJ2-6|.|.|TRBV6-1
CASTRRSGANVLTF
TGTGCCAGCACACGGCGCTCTGGGGCCAACGTCCTGACTTTC
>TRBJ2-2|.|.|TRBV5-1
CASMSGRGTGELFF
TGCGCCAGCATGTCAGGGCGTGGCACCGGGGAGCTGTTTTTT
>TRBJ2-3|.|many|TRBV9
CASSVAGALTDTQYF
TGTGCCAGCAGCGTAGCAGGGGCTCTGACAGATACGCAGTATTTT
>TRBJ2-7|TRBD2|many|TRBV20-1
CSARSGTSGYEQYF
TGCAGTGCTAGATCCGGGACTAGCGGCTACGAGCAGTACTTC
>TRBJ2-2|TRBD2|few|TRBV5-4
CASSDRRTGTSGTGELFF
TGTGCCAGCAGTGACAGGCGAACCGGGACTAGCGGGACCGGGGAGCTGTTTTTT